Included here is one TCR beta chain sequence, with context. The sample originates from a study of cytomegalovirus exposure and HLA in healthy donors. 60 Vbeta and 13 Jbeta primers were used in PCR. Profiled with immunoSEQ multiplex PCR; TCRdb holds only in-frame clones, not every one. This sample has around 180,000 clones, with 77% found just once. The CDR3 runs to 13 residues. Germline assignment: CDR1 KGHSH and CDR2 LQKENI. V gave up 3 bases and J gave up 5 bases, with 8 bases separating them. Sequenced: PBMCs. The rearrangement links TRBV18 to TRBJ1-5; the D is unclear. This TCR was sampled from a woman aged 30 to 39 in good health and CMV-seropositive. The CDR3 DNA is TGTGCCAGCTCACCTAGCAGAGATCAGCCCCAGCATTTT. Its translation: CASSPSRDQPQHF.